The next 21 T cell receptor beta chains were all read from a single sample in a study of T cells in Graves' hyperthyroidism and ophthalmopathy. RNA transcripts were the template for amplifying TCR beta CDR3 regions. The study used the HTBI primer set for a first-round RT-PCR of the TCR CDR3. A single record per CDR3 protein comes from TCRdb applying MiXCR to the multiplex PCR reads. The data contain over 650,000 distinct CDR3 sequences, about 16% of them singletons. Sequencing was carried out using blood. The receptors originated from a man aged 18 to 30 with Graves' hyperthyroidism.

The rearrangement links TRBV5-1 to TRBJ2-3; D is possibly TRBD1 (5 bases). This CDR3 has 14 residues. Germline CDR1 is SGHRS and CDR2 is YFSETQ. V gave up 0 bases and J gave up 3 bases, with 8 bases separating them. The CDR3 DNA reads TGCGCCAGCAGCTTGGGACAGAAAACAGATACGCAGTATTTT. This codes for CASSLGQKTDTQYF.

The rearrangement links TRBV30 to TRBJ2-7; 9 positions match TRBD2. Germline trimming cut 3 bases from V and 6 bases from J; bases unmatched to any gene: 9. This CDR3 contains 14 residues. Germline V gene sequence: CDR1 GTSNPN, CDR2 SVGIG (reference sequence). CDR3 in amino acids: CAWRAKREVREQYF. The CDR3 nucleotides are TGTGCCTGGAGGGCTAAGCGGGAGGTCCGCGAGCAGTACTTC.

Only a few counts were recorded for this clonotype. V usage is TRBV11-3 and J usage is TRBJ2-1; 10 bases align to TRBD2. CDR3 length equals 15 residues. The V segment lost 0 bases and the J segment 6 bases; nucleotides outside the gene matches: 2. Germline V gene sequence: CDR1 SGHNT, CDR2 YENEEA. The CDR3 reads CASSLDSGRFNEQFF. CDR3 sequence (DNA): TGTGCCAGCAGCTTAGATAGCGGGAGGTTCAATGAGCAGTTCTTC.

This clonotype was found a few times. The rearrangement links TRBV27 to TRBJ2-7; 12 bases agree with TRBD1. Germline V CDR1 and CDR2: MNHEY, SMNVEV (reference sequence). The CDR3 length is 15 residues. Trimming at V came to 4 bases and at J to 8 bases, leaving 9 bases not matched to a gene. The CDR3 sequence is CASSSIPGQGAQQYF. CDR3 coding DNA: TGTGCCAGCAGTTCTATCCCGGGACAGGGGGCCCAGCAGTACTTC.

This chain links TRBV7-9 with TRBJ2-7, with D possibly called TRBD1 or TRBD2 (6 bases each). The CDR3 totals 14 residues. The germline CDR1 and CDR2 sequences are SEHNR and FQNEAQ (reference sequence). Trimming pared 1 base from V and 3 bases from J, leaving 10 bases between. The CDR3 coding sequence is TGTGCCAGCAGCTTAGATGGGGGGCTCTACGAGCAGTACTTC. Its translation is CASSLDGGLYEQYF.

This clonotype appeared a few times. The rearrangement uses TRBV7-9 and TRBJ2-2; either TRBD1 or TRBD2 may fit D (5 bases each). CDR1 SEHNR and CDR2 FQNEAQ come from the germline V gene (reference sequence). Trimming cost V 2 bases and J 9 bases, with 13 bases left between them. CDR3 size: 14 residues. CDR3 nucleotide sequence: TGTGCCAGCAGCTTATCCCGTGGGACCTGGGAGCTGTTTTTT. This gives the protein CASSLSRGTWELFF. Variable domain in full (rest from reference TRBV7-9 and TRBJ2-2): DTGVSQNPRHKITKRGQNVTFRCDPISEHNRLYWYRQTLGQGPEFLTYFQNEAQLEKSRLLSDRFSAERPKGSFSTLEIQRTEQGDSAMYLCASSLSRGTWELFFGEGSRLTVL.

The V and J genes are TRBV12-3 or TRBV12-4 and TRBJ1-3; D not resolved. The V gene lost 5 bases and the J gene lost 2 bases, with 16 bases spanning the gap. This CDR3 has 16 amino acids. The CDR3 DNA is TGTGCCAGCAGTCGCCGTAAAGGGATTCCTGGAAACACCATATATTTT. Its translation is CASSRRKGIPGNTIYF.

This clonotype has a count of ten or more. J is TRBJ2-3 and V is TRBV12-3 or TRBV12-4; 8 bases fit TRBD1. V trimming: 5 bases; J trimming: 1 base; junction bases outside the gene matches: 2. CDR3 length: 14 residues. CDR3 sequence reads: CASSQTGGTDTQYF. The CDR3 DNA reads TGTGCCAGCAGTCAGACAGGGGGCACAGATACGCAGTATTTT.

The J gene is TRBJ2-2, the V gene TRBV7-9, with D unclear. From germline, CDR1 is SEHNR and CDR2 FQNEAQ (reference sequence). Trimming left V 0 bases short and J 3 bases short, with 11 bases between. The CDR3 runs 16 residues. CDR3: CASSLAPGWHTGELFF. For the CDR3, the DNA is TGTGCCAGCAGCTTAGCGCCAGGTTGGCACACCGGGGAGCTGTTTTTT.

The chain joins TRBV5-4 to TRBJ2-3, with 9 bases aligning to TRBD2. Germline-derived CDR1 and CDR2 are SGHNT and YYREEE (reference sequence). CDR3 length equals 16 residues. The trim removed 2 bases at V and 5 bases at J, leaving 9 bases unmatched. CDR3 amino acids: CASSFRAGGPVDTQYF. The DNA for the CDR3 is TGTGCCAGCAGCTTTCGGGCGGGAGGGCCGGTAGATACGCAGTATTTT.

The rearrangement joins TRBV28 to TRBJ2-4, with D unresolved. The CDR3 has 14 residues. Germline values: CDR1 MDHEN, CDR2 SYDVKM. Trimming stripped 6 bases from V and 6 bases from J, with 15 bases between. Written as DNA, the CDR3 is TGTGCCAGCAGCTTAGGTTGGTCTGGAAACATTCAGTACTTC. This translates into CASSLGWSGNIQYF.

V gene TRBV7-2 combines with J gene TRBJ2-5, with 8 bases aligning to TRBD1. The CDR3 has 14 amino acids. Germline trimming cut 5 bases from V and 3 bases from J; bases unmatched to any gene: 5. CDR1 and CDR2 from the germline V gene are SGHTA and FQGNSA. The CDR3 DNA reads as TGTGCCAGCAGCGCCCGGACAGGGAAAGAGACCCAGTACTTC. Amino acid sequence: CASSARTGKETQYF.

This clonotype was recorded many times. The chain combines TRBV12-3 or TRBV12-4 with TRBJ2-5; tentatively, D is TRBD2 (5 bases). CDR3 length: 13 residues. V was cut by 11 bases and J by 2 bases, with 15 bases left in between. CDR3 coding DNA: TGTGCCTCCGCGGGCGGAAATCAAGAGACCCAGTACTTC. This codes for CASAGGNQETQYF.

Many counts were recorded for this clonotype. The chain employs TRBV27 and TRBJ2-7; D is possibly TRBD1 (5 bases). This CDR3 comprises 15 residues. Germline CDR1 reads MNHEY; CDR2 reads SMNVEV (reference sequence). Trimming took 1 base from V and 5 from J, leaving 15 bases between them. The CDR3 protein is CASSLFLGATDEQYF. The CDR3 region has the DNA TGTGCCAGCAGTTTATTTCTAGGGGCAACCGACGAGCAGTACTTC.

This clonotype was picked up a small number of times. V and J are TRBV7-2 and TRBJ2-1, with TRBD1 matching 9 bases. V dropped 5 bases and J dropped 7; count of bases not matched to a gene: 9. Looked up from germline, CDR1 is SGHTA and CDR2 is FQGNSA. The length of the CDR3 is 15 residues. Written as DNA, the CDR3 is TGTGCCAGCAGCCTGGACAGGGGAGCTCTTAATGAGCAGTTCTTC. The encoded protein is CASSLDRGALNEQFF.

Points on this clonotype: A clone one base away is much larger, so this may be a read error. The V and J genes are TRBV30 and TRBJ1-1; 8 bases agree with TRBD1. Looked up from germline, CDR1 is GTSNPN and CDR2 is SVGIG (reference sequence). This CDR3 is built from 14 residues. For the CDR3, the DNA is TGTGCCTGGAGGGCCCGACAGGGGCTCACTGAAGCTCTCTTT. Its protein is CAWRARQGLTEALF.

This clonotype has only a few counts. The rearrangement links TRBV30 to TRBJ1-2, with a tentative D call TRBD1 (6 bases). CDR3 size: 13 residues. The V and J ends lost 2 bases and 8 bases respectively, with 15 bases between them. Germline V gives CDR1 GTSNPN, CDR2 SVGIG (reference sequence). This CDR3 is CAWSWAGAEGYTF. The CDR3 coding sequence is TGTGCCTGGAGTTGGGCAGGGGCTGAGGGCTACACCTTC.

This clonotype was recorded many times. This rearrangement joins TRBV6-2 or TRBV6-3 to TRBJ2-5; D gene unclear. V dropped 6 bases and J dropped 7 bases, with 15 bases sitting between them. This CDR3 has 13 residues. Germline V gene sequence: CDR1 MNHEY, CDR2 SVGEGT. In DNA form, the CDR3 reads TGTGCCAGCAGACTACCCGCTTTTAGGACCCAGTACTTC. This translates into CASRLPAFRTQYF.

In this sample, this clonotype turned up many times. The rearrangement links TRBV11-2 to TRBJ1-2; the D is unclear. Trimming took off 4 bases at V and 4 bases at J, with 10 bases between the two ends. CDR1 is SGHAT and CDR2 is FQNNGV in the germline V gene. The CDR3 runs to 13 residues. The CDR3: CASSSHQFYGYTF. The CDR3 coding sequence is TGTGCCAGCAGCTCACACCAGTTCTATGGCTACACCTTC. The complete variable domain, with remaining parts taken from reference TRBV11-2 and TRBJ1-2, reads EAGVAQSPRYKIIEKRQSVAFWCNPISGHATLYWYQQILGQGPKLLIQFQNNGVVDDSQLPKDRFSAERLKGVDSTLKIQPAKLEDSAVYLCASSSHQFYGYTFGSGTRLTVV.

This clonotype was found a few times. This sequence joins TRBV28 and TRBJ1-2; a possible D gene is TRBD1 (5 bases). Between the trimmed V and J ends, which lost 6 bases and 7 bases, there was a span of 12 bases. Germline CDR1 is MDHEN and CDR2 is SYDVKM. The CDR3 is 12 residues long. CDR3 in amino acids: CASSPIDSGYTF. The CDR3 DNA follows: TGTGCCAGCAGCCCCATCGACAGTGGCTACACCTTC.

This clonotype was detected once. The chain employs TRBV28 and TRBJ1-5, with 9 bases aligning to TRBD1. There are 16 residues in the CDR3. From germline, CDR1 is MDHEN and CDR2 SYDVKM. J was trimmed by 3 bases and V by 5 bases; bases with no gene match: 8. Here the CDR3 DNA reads TGTGCCAGCAGTCCCCCCGGACAGGGGACCAATCAGCCCCAGCATTTT. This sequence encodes CASSPPGQGTNQPQHF.